One sample yielded the 26 T cell receptor beta chains listed below, sequenced in a study of OX40 agonist ivuxolimab in advanced cancers. Libraries were prepared by immunoSEQ multiplex PCR; TCRdb keeps only in-frame clonotypes and omits some of them. The profile shows tens of thousands of clones, roughly nine tenths of them singletons. Sample: CD4+ or CD8+ T cells sorted from blood, taken in a trial of the OX40 agonist ivuxolimab. These receptors came from an adult with an advanced solid tumor such as melanoma, head and neck, liver or kidney cancer.

The V and J genes are TRBV6-6 and TRBJ2-4; no firm D call. This CDR3 is built from 15 residues. Germline V gene data show CDR1 as MNHNY and CDR2 as SVGAGI (reference sequence). V was clipped by 5 bases and J by 0 bases, with 11 bases between them. CDR3 residues: CASSPQTRAKNIQYF. CDR3 nucleotide sequence: TGTGCCAGCAGTCCCCAAACGAGAGCCAAAAACATTCAGTACTTC.

In regard to this clone: The junction departs from the called germline gene at one end, perhaps through a read error. CDR3 amino acids: CASNLGVQGGYEQYF. In DNA form, the CDR3 reads TGTGCCAGCAACTTAGGGGTGCAGGGTGGGTACGAGCAGTACTTC. The chain uses TRBV7-9 and TRBJ2-7; possible D gene TRBD1, 5 bases. Germline CDR1 is SEHNR and CDR2 is FQNEAQ (reference sequence). The CDR3 totals 15 residues.

J is TRBJ2-5 and V is TRBV14; tentative D call: TRBD1 (6 bases). The V gene lost 0 bases and the J gene lost 3 bases, with 11 bases spanning the gap. The length of the CDR3 is 15 residues. Germline CDR1 reads SGHDN; CDR2 reads FVKESK. The CDR3, as DNA: TGTGCCAGCAGCCAAGAAACGAGGGGGAAAGAGACCCAGTACTTC. Protein: CASSQETRGKETQYF.

V and J are TRBV11-2 and TRBJ2-7, with D perhaps TRBD2 (6 bases). Trimming stripped 4 bases from V and 1 base from J, with 20 bases between. From germline, CDR1 is SGHAT and CDR2 FQNNGV. This CDR3 comprises 17 residues. The CDR3 sequence: CASSSRIGSGTSYEQYF. The CDR3, as DNA: TGTGCCAGCAGCTCCCGAATTGGTAGTGGGACTTCCTACGAGCAGTACTTC.

The rearrangement uses TRBV6-6 and TRBJ2-2; 7 bases match TRBD2. The CDR3 covers 11 residues. Trimming took 8 bases from V and 7 from J; bases not matched to a gene: 1. CDR1 is MNHNY, CDR2 SVGAGI, per germline (reference sequence). The CDR3 DNA sequence: TGTGCCAGCGGGGAGGGCGGGGAGCTGTTTTTT. Translated: CASGEGGELFF.

The gene calls are TRBV2 and TRBJ2-1; D gene uncertain. V was shortened by 6 bases and J by 0 bases, with 9 bases between the two germline ends. Germline loops: CDR1 SNHLY, CDR2 FYNNEI. The CDR3 runs 14 residues. This chain's CDR3 is CASRRTHSYNEQFF. CDR3 coding DNA: TGTGCCAGCAGGAGGACCCACTCCTACAATGAGCAGTTCTTC.

The J gene is TRBJ1-2, the V gene TRBV6-5; the D gene is possibly TRBD1 (5 bases). Per the germline V gene, CDR1 is MNHEY and CDR2 is SVGAGI. This CDR3 spans 14 amino acids. Between the trimmed V and J ends, which lost 4 bases and 3 bases, there was a span of 12 bases. This CDR3 is CASSSTGFHYGYTF. In nucleotides, the CDR3 is TGTGCCAGCAGTTCCACAGGATTTCACTATGGCTACACCTTC.

The chain combines TRBV14 with TRBJ1-2; D might be TRBD1 (5 bases). The V and J ends lost 2 bases and 0 bases respectively, with 10 bases between them. CDR3 size: 15 residues. Germline V gives CDR1 SGHDN, CDR2 FVKESK. The CDR3: CASSQYQGSNYGYTF. CDR3 nucleotides: TGTGCCAGCAGCCAATACCAGGGCTCTAACTATGGCTACACCTTC.

J is TRBJ2-5 and V is TRBV7-9; tentatively, D is TRBD1 or TRBD2 (5 bases each). CDR3 size: 16 residues. Trimming shortened V by 2 bases and J by 1 base, and 14 bases separated the two germline ends. Germline V gene sequence: CDR1 SEHNR, CDR2 FQNEAQ (reference sequence). This CDR3 reads CASSLNLGVRQETQYF. CDR3 coding DNA: TGTGCCAGCAGCTTAAATTTGGGGGTCCGCCAAGAGACCCAGTACTTC.

The V gene is TRBV19, the J gene TRBJ1-5; D might be TRBD1 (5 bases). The CDR3 sequence is 15 residues long. Germline values: CDR1 LNHDA, CDR2 SQIVND (reference sequence). V lost 7 bases and J lost 3, with 16 bases in between. CDR3 sequence reads: CASMGGQGFNQPQHF. CDR3 bases: TGTGCCAGTATGGGAGGGCAGGGTTTCAATCAGCCCCAGCATTTT.

This sequence joins TRBV11-3 and TRBJ2-1; D perhaps matches TRBD1 (6 bases). Germline CDR1 is SGHNT and CDR2 is YENEEA. This CDR3 is 17 amino acids long. The V end was cut by 5 bases, the J end by 0 bases, with 17 bases between. The CDR3 loop reads CASSVTGGFGSYNEQFF. As DNA, the CDR3 is TGTGCCAGCAGCGTGACAGGAGGCTTTGGCTCCTACAATGAGCAGTTCTTC. The entire variable domain, with the rest obtained from reference TRBV11-3 and TRBJ2-1, is as follows: EAGVVQSPRYKIIEKKQPVAFWCNPISGHNTLYWYLQNLGQGPELLIRYENEEAVDDSQLPKDRFSAERLKGVDSTLKIQPAELGDSAVYLCASSVTGGFGSYNEQFFGPGTRLTVL.

The rearrangement links TRBV29-1 to TRBJ1-3; weak D call: TRBD1 (5 bases). V was cut by 4 bases and J by 4 bases, with 17 bases left in between. Per germline, CDR1 SQVTM and CDR2 ANQGSEA. This CDR3 has 15 residues. CDR3 in DNA: TGCAGCGTTGGGGTCGGGGCGGCCGCCGGAAACACCATATATTTT. Translation gives CSVGVGAAAGNTIYF.

The rearrangement uses TRBV27 and TRBJ2-7, with 7 nucleotides matching TRBD2. The germline gives CDR1 MNHEY, CDR2 SMNVEV (reference sequence). Germline trimming cut 2 bases from V and 2 bases from J; bases unmatched to any gene: 0. The CDR3 covers 13 residues. CDR3 coding DNA: TGTGCCAGCAGTTTACGGGAGGCCTACGAGCAGTACTTC. This gives the protein CASSLREAYEQYF.

J is TRBJ2-2 and V is TRBV19; D is undetermined. In germline, CDR1 is LNHDA, CDR2 SQIVND (reference sequence). Trimming pared 7 bases from V and 2 bases from J, leaving 14 bases between. This CDR3 comprises 15 residues. The CDR3 protein is CASIWTAANTGELFF. In nucleotides, the CDR3 is TGTGCCAGTATTTGGACGGCGGCTAACACCGGGGAGCTGTTTTTT. The variable domain in full, completed from reference TRBV19 and TRBJ2-2, reads DGGITQSPKYLFRKEGQNVTLSCEQNLNHDAMYWYRQDPGQGLRLIYYSQIVNDFQKGDIAEGYSVSREKKESFPLTVTSAQKNPTAFYLCASIWTAANTGELFFGEGSRLTVL.

This chain joins TRBV5-5 and TRBJ2-3; a possible D gene is TRBD2 (6 bases). CDR1 and CDR2 (germline): SGHKS, YYEKEE (reference sequence). The CDR3 totals 16 residues. Deletions cut 2 bases from V and 0 bases from J, with 13 bases between. In DNA, the CDR3 is TGTGCCAGCAGCTTAACCGGGACTGCTAGCACAGATACGCAGTATTTT. Its translation: CASSLTGTASTDTQYF.

V gene TRBV29-1 combines with J gene TRBJ2-7; 10 bases align to TRBD1. The CDR3 is made up of 13 amino acids. Germline assignment: CDR1 SQVTM and CDR2 ANQGSEA. With V trimmed by 4 bases and J by 3 bases, 3 bases remained unmatched. The CDR3 DNA follows: TGCAGCGTTGCTGGACAGGGGGTCTACGAGCAGTACTTC. Translating it yields CSVAGQGVYEQYF.

V is TRBV30 and J is TRBJ1-6, with D hard to call. The CDR3 is 13 amino acids. Germline V CDR1 and CDR2: GTSNPN, SVGIG (reference sequence). The V end lost 3 bases, the J end lost 7 bases, and 10 bases lay between the germline ends. The CDR3 is CAWRPGGNSPLHF. Here the CDR3 DNA reads TGTGCCTGGAGGCCGGGCGGGAATTCACCCCTCCACTTT.

This chain joins TRBV5-6 and TRBJ1-1; D not certain. The CDR3 totals 15 residues. Germline V gene sequence: CDR1 SGHDT, CDR2 YYEEEE. The V gene lost 4 bases and the J gene lost 5 bases, with 18 bases spanning the gap. The chain's CDR3 is CASSELAAGETEAFF. The DNA for the CDR3 is TGTGCCAGCAGCGAATTGGCGGCCGGGGAAACTGAAGCTTTCTTT.

There are a few counts of this clone. The chain employs TRBV29-1 and TRBJ2-7, with D maybe TRBD2 (6 bases). CDR1 and CDR2 from the germline V gene are SQVTM and ANQGSEA. The CDR3 runs to 14 residues. V shed 5 bases and J shed 2 bases, with 16 bases lying between them. CDR3 bases: TGCAGCGTTACTAATAGCGGACCGACCTACGAGCAGTACTTC. Amino acid sequence: CSVTNSGPTYEQYF.

This sequence joins TRBV5-5 and TRBJ1-2; weak D call: TRBD1 (5 bases). The V end was cut by 0 bases, the J end by 4 bases, with 10 bases between. The CDR3 extends over 14 amino acids. Germline V gene data show CDR1 as SGHKS and CDR2 as YYEKEE (reference sequence). CDR3 sequence reads: CASSLAGDSYGYTF. CDR3 DNA: TGTGCCAGCAGCTTGGCCGGTGACAGCTATGGCTACACCTTC.

The chain recombines TRBV6-1 with TRBJ2-2, with 8 bases identical to TRBD1. The CDR3 is 16 residues long. V lost 4 bases, J lost 7 bases, and 11 bases stayed unmatched. The germline V gene encodes CDR1 MNHNS and CDR2 SASEGT. The CDR3 spells CASSVNSGQVGGELFF. Written as DNA, the CDR3 is TGTGCCAGCAGTGTGAATTCGGGACAGGTTGGCGGGGAGCTGTTTTTT.

The table lists this clone with a count of one. The genes are TRBV15 and TRBJ2-7; D is unresolved. The ends were cut back, 3 bases at V and 3 bases at J, with 18 bases in the middle. Germline V gene data show CDR1 as LNHNV and CDR2 as YYDKDF (reference sequence). The CDR3 loop spans 16 amino acids. The CDR3 is CATSSTLGIPIYEQYF. For the CDR3, the DNA is TGTGCCACCAGCAGTACCCTGGGGATCCCCATCTACGAGCAGTACTTC.

This chain uses TRBV28 with TRBJ1-2; no firm D call. Germline values: CDR1 MDHEN, CDR2 SYDVKM. V lost 5 bases, J lost 5 bases, and 12 bases lay in between. The CDR3 is made up of 13 amino acids. The CDR3 loop is CASSLPGWYGYTF. For the CDR3, the DNA is TGTGCCAGCAGTCTGCCGGGGTGGTATGGCTACACCTTC.

The chain recombines TRBV7-6 with TRBJ2-3; 13 nucleotides match TRBD2. There are 17 residues in the CDR3. Germline assignment: CDR1 SGHVS and CDR2 FNYEAQ. V was pared by 1 base and J by 5 bases, with 6 bases of the junction left unmatched. This CDR3 reads CASSLDTSGRAGDTQYF. CDR3 bases: TGTGCCAGCAGCTTAGACACTAGCGGGAGGGCCGGAGATACGCAGTATTTT.

V usage is TRBV4-1 and J usage is TRBJ2-1; TRBD2 matches at 12 bases. In germline, CDR1 is MGHRA, CDR2 YSYEKL. CDR3 length equals 17 residues. The V and J ends lost 1 base and 2 bases, in that order; junction bases with no gene match: 3. The CDR3 nucleotides read TGCGCCAGCAGCCAAGTGACTAGCGGGAGTCCCTACAATGAGCAGTTCTTC. It encodes CASSQVTSGSPYNEQFF.

The sample holds one count of this clone. This rearrangement joins TRBV30 to TRBJ1-2, with D possibly TRBD1 on 6 matching bases. Germline V lookup: CDR1 GTSNPN, CDR2 SVGIG (reference sequence). V lost 4 bases, J lost 7 bases, and 16 bases lay in between. This CDR3 is built from 13 residues. CDR3 nucleotide sequence: TGTGCCTGGACCGTCGGGGGCTTCTTTGGCTACACCTTC. Translation gives CAWTVGGFFGYTF. Together with reference TRBV30 and TRBJ1-2, the CDR3 gives the full variable domain: SQTIHQWPATLVQPVGSPLSLECTVEGTSNPNLYWYRQAAGRGLQLLFYSVGIGQISSEVPQNLSASRPQDRQFILSSKKLLLSDSGFYLCAWTVGGFFGYTFGSGTRLTVV.